Below, 31 T cell receptor beta chains from the same sample are listed, as sequenced in a study of blood T cells in healthy people across ages. Together with a sample-barcoded 5' primer, a J-beta primer mix was included in a second PCR lasting roughly 6 to 12 cycles. TCRdb reanalysed the 5' RACE reads using MiXCR and keeps one entry per CDR3 protein. The profile shows 700,000 to 1,000,000 distinct CDR3 sequences, approximately 44% of them singletons. The sample consisted of blood. These receptors all stem from a man aged 60-69 years in good health.

This sequence joins TRBV6-2 or TRBV6-3 and TRBJ2-7; D is unresolved. CDR3 length equals 16 residues. Germline values: CDR1 MNHEY, CDR2 SVGEGT. V shed 5 bases and J shed 1 base, with 18 bases lying between them. For the CDR3, the DNA is TGTGCCAGCAGTCATGGAGCAGGTTCGAGGTCCTACGAGCAGTACTTC. It encodes CASSHGAGSRSYEQYF.

The chain recombines TRBV30 with TRBJ2-7, with D unclear. With 5 bases removed from V and 0 bases from J, the gap between germline ends came to 8 bases. The V gene's germline CDR1 is GTSNPN and CDR2 SVGIG (reference sequence). CDR3 size: 12 residues. For the CDR3, the DNA is TGTGCCTGGGGCGCGAGCTCCTACGAGCAGTACTTC. It yields the protein CAWGASSYEQYF.

CDR3 nucleotides: TGTGCCAGCAGTTTGTTCGGGGGGCAAACAGATACGCAGTATTTT. Its translation: CASSLFGGQTDTQYF. The rearrangement links TRBV12-3 or TRBV12-4 to TRBJ2-3; TRBD2 is a possible D gene (7 bases). V lost 3 bases and J 3 bases, leaving 13 bases between the germline ends. This CDR3 has 15 residues.

The chain combines TRBV5-1 with TRBJ2-2, with TRBD1 matching over 9 bases. V trimming: 3 bases; J trimming: 1 base; junction bases outside the gene matches: 4. This CDR3 is 16 amino acids long. Germline lookup yields CDR1 SGHRS and CDR2 YFSETQ. This chain's CDR3 is CASSWDRERNTGELFF. The CDR3 DNA reads TGCGCCAGCAGCTGGGACAGGGAGAGGAACACCGGGGAGCTGTTTTTT.

The chain combines TRBV21-1 with TRBJ2-7; the DNA was not compared with TRBD1, the D call given in the table. TRBV21-1 is deemed a pseudogene. CDR3 size: 15 residues. CDR3 loop: CANIRTSPRVNEQYF. In DNA form, the CDR3 reads TGTGCCAACATCAGGACATCCCCCAGGGTAAATGAGCAGTACTTC.

The chain has TRBV28 and TRBJ1-4; D is perhaps TRBD1 (6 bases). In germline, CDR1 is MDHEN, CDR2 SYDVKM. V gave up 2 bases and J gave up 4 bases, with 14 bases separating them. This CDR3 is built from 16 residues. The CDR3 region has the DNA TGTGCCAGCAGTTTACGGCAGGGGTTCGTTAATGAAAAACTGTTTTTT. It encodes CASSLRQGFVNEKLFF.

The chain recombines TRBV7-2 with TRBJ1-4; D gene uncertain. There are 14 residues in the CDR3. Germline loops: CDR1 SGHTA, CDR2 FQGNSA. Trimming removed 5 bases from V and 6 bases from J, with 13 bases in between. CDR3 in DNA: TGTGCCAGCAGCCCTCGTGGATTGGATGAAAAACTGTTTTTT. It encodes CASSPRGLDEKLFF.

This clonotype appeared a few times. Here the CDR3 DNA reads TGTGCCAGCAGCAAATTTTCGGTTAGCGGGGGGTTCTACGAGCAGTACTTC. Protein product: CASSKFSVSGGFYEQYF. The V call is TRBV21-1, the J call TRBJ2-7; the table names TRBD2, a call not compared with the DNA. TRBV21-1 is designated a pseudogene. The CDR3 is made up of 17 amino acids.

The chain joins TRBV7-2 to TRBJ1-5; no definite D call. Germline V gives CDR1 SGHTA, CDR2 FQGNSA. CDR3 length: 14 amino acids. V was trimmed by 4 bases and J by 7 bases, leaving 14 bases between them. Here the CDR3 DNA reads TGTGCCAGCAGCTCCTCTACGTTCTTACAGCCCCAGCATTTT. Translation gives CASSSSTFLQPQHF.

A few counts support this clonotype. This sequence joins TRBV4-3 and TRBJ2-1; no definite D call. CDR3 length: 14 residues. V was shortened by 3 bases and J by 3 bases, with 9 bases between the two germline ends. The germline CDR1 and CDR2 sequences are LGHNA and YSLEER. CDR3 in amino acids: CASSQDGLYNEQFF. The CDR3 nucleotides are TGCGCCAGCAGCCAGGACGGGCTCTACAATGAGCAGTTCTTC.

This clonotype was observed a handful of times. This CDR3 is CSARDRMGLRETQYF. The CDR3 nucleotides read TGCAGTGCTAGAGATCGAATGGGGCTGAGGGAGACCCAGTACTTC. This rearrangement joins TRBV20-1 to TRBJ2-5, with D possibly being TRBD1 (5 bases). The V end was cut by 0 bases, the J end by 5 bases, with 16 bases between. This CDR3 comprises 15 residues. Germline loops: CDR1 DFQATT, CDR2 SNEGSKA (reference sequence).

The chain links TRBV25-1 to TRBJ2-7, with D possibly TRBD2 on 6 matching bases. The germline gives CDR1 MGHDK, CDR2 SYGVNS. Between the trimmed V and J ends, which lost 2 bases and 4 bases, there was a span of 12 bases. The CDR3 spans 14 residues. The CDR3 sequence is CASSEGGTFYEQYF. Written as DNA, the CDR3 is TGTGCCAGCAGTGAAGGAGGGACCTTTTACGAGCAGTACTTC.

This clonotype has ten or more counts. The junction shows a germline mismatch at one end, possibly a read error. The chain employs TRBV12-3 or TRBV12-4 and TRBJ2-4, with D hard to call. The CDR3 is made up of 14 amino acids. CDR3 bases: TGTGCCAGCAGCTTAGGTTTAGCCAAAAACATTCAGTACTTC. This codes for CASSLGLAKNIQYF.

The gene calls are TRBV5-5 and TRBJ2-1; D is undetermined. The CDR3 sequence is 15 residues long. Germline loops: CDR1 SGHKS, CDR2 YYEKEE (reference sequence). V was trimmed by 8 bases and J by 0 bases, leaving 15 bases between them. The CDR3 sequence is CASNYRVSSYNEQFF. CDR3 nucleotide sequence: TGTGCCAGTAACTATAGGGTTAGCTCCTACAATGAGCAGTTCTTC.

This clonotype was detected ten times or more. This chain links TRBV7-2 with TRBJ2-5; no definite D call. The germline V and J ends were trimmed by 2 bases and 2 bases, with 9 bases remaining between them. CDR3 size: 14 residues. The germline CDR1 and CDR2 sequences are SGHTA and FQGNSA. The CDR3 here is CASSLRRSQETQYF. The CDR3 DNA reads TGTGCCAGCAGCTTACGCCGCTCACAAGAGACCCAGTACTTC.

This clonotype was recorded a few times. The rearrangement joins TRBV18 to TRBJ1-2, with 7 positions matching TRBD1. Trimming removed 2 bases from V and 2 bases from J; junction bases left unmatched: 2. The CDR3 runs to 14 residues. The germline V gene encodes CDR1 KGHSH and CDR2 LQKENI. For the CDR3, the DNA is TGTGCCAGCTCACCAGGGACAGAGAACTATGGCTACACCTTC. Amino acids: CASSPGTENYGYTF.

The V and J genes are TRBV3-1 and TRBJ1-4; D remains ambiguous. Germline CDR1 and CDR2: LGHDT and YNNKEL (reference sequence). Trimming removed 1 base from V and 8 bases from J, with 8 bases in between. CDR3 length equals 13 residues. CDR3 loop: CASSQAREEKLFF. The CDR3 DNA reads as TGTGCCAGCAGCCAAGCCCGGGAAGAAAAACTGTTTTTT.

The chain has TRBV9 and TRBJ2-3, with 8 bases matching TRBD1. J lost 4 bases, V lost 1 base, and 5 bases had no gene match. The CDR3 length is 15 residues. The germline CDR1 and CDR2 sequences are SGDLS and YYNGEE. The CDR3 spells CASSVLAGGADTQYF. Here the CDR3 DNA reads TGTGCCAGCAGCGTACTGGCAGGGGGCGCAGATACGCAGTATTTT.

The J gene is TRBJ2-7, the V gene TRBV10-3; 7 bases match TRBD1. The junction had 8 bases not matched to a gene; V was cut back by 4 bases and J by 5 bases. The CDR3 has 14 amino acids. Germline V gene data show CDR1 as ENHRY and CDR2 as SYGVKD. The DNA of the CDR3 is TGTGCCATCAGTGCTTCACAGGGGTCCCACGAGCAGTACTTC. This codes for CAISASQGSHEQYF.

This chain uses TRBV3-1 with TRBJ2-4; D unclear. The J call may not be correct, given that the DNA end is closer to TRBJ2-7. This CDR3 region has 15 residues. CDR1 and CDR2 (germline): LGHDT, YNNKEL (reference sequence). The CDR3 loop reads CASSQGVMSVYEQYF. Here the CDR3 DNA reads TGTGCCAGCAGCCAAGGTGTTATGTCGGTCTACGAGCAGTACTTC.

V usage is TRBV5-1 and J usage is TRBJ2-7, with 7 bases fitting TRBD2. V dropped 4 bases and J dropped 3; count of bases not matched to a gene: 4. Per the germline V gene, CDR1 is SGHRS and CDR2 is YFSETQ. There are 13 residues in the CDR3. Here the CDR3 DNA reads TGCGCCAGCAGCGCGACTAGCCGCTACGAGCAGTACTTC. This codes for CASSATSRYEQYF.

This rearrangement joins TRBV20-1 to TRBJ2-7; D may be TRBD1 or TRBD2 (6 bases each). This CDR3 comprises 14 residues. CDR1 is DFQATT, CDR2 SNEGSKA, per germline (reference sequence). V lost 0 bases and J lost 1, with 10 bases in between. The CDR3 sequence is CSAREGGPSYEQYF. CDR3 DNA sequence: TGCAGTGCTAGAGAAGGGGGGCCGTCCTACGAGCAGTACTTC.

The V gene is TRBV30, the J gene TRBJ1-1; tentatively, D is TRBD1 (5 bases). V was trimmed by 2 bases and J by 4 bases, leaving 8 bases between them. The CDR3 spans 12 residues. Germline CDR1 GTSNPN, CDR2 SVGIG (reference sequence). The CDR3 loop reads CAWSQGFTEAFF. CDR3 DNA sequence: TGTGCCTGGAGTCAGGGATTCACTGAAGCTTTCTTT.

The chain combines TRBV28 with TRBJ1-2, with D maybe TRBD1 (6 bases). Germline CDR1 and CDR2: MDHEN and SYDVKM. The germline V and J ends were trimmed by 7 bases and 7 bases, with 22 bases remaining between them. This CDR3 is 15 amino acids long. The CDR3, as DNA: TGTGCCAGCAATCCCACAGGGAAAGGTGGTGGTGGCTACACCTTC. It translates to CASNPTGKGGGGYTF.

This rearrangement joins TRBV4-3 to TRBJ2-7; D assignment may be TRBD1 or TRBD2 (6 bases each). Trimming took 0 bases from V and 6 from J, leaving 12 bases between them. This CDR3 is 14 amino acids long. Germline values: CDR1 LGHNA, CDR2 YSLEER. The CDR3 here is CASSQERGVCEQYF. In DNA form, the CDR3 reads TGCGCCAGCAGCCAAGAGAGGGGGGTCTGCGAGCAGTACTTC.

The genes are TRBV6-6 and TRBJ2-1; possibly TRBD1 for D (5 bases). V gave up 2 bases and J gave up 10 bases, with 18 bases separating them. Looked up from germline, CDR1 is MNHNY and CDR2 is SVGAGI (reference sequence). The CDR3 loop spans 15 amino acids. The DNA of the CDR3 is TGTGCCAGCAGTTACGTCATTTATGGGGCCTACGAGCAGTTCTTC. This encodes CASSYVIYGAYEQFF.

The chain combines TRBV6-1 with TRBJ2-7; the match to TRBD2 covers 9 bases. Germline trimming cut 6 bases from V and 0 bases from J; bases unmatched to any gene: 3. There are 14 residues in the CDR3. Per the germline V gene, CDR1 is MNHNS and CDR2 is SASEGT. CDR3 DNA: TGTGCCAGCAGAGGACTAGCGACCTCCTACGAGCAGTACTTC. Translation gives CASRGLATSYEQYF.

The V and J genes are TRBV20-1 and TRBJ2-5; 7 bases match TRBD2. Germline CDR1 is DFQATT and CDR2 is SNEGSKA (reference sequence). Unmatched junction bases numbered 9, after V lost 0 bases and J lost 11 bases. The CDR3 contains 13 residues. CDR3 in DNA: TGCAGTGCTAGAGATGGGGAGGGAAGGGAGCAGTACTTC. Translating gives CSARDGEGREQYF.

A few counts support this clonotype. As DNA, the CDR3 is TGTGCCAGCAGCTTAGAAGGGGGGAGCTCCTACAATGAGCAGTTCTTC. Translation gives CASSLEGGSSYNEQFF. The chain joins TRBV7-2 to TRBJ2-1; TRBD1 or TRBD2 may be the D gene (6 bases each). V dropped 1 base and J dropped 0 bases, with 10 bases sitting between them. CDR3 length: 16 residues. Per germline, CDR1 SGHTA and CDR2 FQGNSA.

The DNA for the CDR3 is TGCAGCGTTGACATAGCGGGATGTGAGCAGTTCTTC. It is translated as CSVDIAGCEQFF. V and J are TRBV29-1 and TRBJ2-1; 8 nucleotides match TRBD2. In germline, CDR1 is SQVTM, CDR2 ANQGSEA. The V gene end was trimmed by 3 bases and the J gene end by 9 bases; junction bases not matched to a gene: 4. The CDR3 is made up of 12 amino acids.

The J gene is TRBJ1-3, the V gene TRBV4-3; D is unresolved. Germline V gene data show CDR1 as LGHNA and CDR2 as YSLEER. The CDR3 spans 15 residues. V lost 0 bases and J lost 0, with 6 bases in between. CDR3 region: CASSQEALSGNTIYF. The CDR3 DNA is TGCGCCAGCAGCCAAGAAGCCCTCTCTGGAAACACCATATATTTT.